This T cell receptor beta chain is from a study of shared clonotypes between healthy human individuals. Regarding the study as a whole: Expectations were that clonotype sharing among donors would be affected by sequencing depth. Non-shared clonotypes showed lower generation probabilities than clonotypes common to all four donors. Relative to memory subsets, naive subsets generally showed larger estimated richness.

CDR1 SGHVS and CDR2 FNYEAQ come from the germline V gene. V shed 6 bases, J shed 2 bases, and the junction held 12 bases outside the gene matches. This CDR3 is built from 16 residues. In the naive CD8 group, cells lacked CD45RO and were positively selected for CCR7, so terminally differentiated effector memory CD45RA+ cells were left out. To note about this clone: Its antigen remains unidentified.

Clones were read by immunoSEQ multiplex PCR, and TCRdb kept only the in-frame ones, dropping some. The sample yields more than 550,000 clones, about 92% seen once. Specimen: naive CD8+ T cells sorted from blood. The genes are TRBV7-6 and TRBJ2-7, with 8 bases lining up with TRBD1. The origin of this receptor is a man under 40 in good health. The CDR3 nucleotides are TGTGCCAGCAGTTATAGGACAGGGAAGGGGACCTACGAGCAGTACTTC. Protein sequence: CASSYRTGKGTYEQYF. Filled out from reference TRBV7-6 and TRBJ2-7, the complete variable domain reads GAGVSQSPRYKVTKRGQDVALRCDPISGHVSLYWYRQALGQGPEFLTYFNYEAQQDKSGLPNDRFSAERPEGSISTLTIQRTEQRDSAMYRCASSYRTGKGTYEQYFGPGTRLTVT.